The clone carrying this T cell receptor (beta chain) was detected only once. Its antigen is unidentified. The CDR3 spans 15 residues. V shed 7 bases, J shed 6 bases, and the junction held 10 bases outside the gene matches. Germline CDR1 MNHEY, CDR2 SVGAGI. The data stem from a study of tumor-infiltrating lymphocytes in primary liver carcinoma. Broader study findings: Significantly larger top-250-clone fractions were found in tumors than in blood (p = 0.039).

Unsorted whole blood served as the source of blood RNA, and germline DNA was extracted as well. Total RNA amounting to 500 ng was the source from which TCR beta cDNA was made with a constant-region primer. Libraries of TCR beta came from three nested multiplex PCR rounds with slightly modified ARM-PCR. Primers for the first two PCR rounds were TRBV1-TRBV30 forward primers and a C-beta reverse primer (roughly 10 cycles per round). Via MiXCR, TCRdb re-called the multiplex PCR reads, giving one row per CDR3 protein. The sample has 330,000 or so distinct CDR3 sequences; about two thirds are singletons. This TCR was recovered from a man aged 40-50 years with primary liver carcinoma and hepatitis B virus infection. The sample taken for sequencing was peripheral blood. The chain employs TRBV6-5 and TRBJ2-1; 9 bases line up with TRBD2. The CDR3 loop reads CASIAPGLAVNEQFF. The CDR3 nucleotides are TGTGCCAGCATTGCACCGGGACTAGCCGTCAATGAGCAGTTCTTC.